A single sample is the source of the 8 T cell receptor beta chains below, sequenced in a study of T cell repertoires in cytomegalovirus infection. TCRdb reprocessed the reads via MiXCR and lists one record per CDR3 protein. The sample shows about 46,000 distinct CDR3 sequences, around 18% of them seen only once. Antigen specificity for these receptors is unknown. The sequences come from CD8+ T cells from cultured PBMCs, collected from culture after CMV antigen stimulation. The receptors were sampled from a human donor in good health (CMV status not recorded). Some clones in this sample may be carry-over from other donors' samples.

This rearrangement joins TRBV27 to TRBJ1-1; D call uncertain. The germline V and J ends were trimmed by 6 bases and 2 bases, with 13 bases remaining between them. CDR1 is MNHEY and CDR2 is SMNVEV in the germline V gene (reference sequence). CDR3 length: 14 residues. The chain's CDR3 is CASSLLRFNTEAFF. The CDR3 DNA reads TGTGCCAGCAGCCTACTACGCTTTAACACTGAAGCTTTCTTT.

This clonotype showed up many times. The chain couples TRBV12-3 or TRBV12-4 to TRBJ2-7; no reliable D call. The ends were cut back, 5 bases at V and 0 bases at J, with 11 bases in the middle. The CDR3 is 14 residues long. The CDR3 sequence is CASSPQDGSYEQYF. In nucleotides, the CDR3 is TGTGCCAGCAGTCCCCAAGATGGCTCCTACGAGCAGTACTTC.

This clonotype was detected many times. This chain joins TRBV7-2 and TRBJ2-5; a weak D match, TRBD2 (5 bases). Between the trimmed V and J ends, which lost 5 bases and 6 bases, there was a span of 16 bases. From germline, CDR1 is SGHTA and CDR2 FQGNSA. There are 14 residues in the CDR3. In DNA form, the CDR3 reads TGTGCCAGCAGCCTTGCGGGCAGAGAAAAGACCCAGTACTTC. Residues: CASSLAGREKTQYF.

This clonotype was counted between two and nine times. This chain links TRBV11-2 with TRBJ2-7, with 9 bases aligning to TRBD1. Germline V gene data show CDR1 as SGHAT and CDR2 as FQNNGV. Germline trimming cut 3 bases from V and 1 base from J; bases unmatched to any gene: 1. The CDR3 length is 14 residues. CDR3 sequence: CASSFGQGSYEQYF. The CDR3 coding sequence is TGTGCCAGCAGCTTCGGACAGGGGTCCTACGAGCAGTACTTC.

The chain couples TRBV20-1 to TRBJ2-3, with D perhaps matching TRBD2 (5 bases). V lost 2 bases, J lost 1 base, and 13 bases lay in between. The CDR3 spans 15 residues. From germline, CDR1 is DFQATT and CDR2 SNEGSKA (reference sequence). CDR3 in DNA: TGCAGTGCTAGAAAGTGGGGTAGCGGCACAGATACGCAGTATTTT. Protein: CSARKWGSGTDTQYF.

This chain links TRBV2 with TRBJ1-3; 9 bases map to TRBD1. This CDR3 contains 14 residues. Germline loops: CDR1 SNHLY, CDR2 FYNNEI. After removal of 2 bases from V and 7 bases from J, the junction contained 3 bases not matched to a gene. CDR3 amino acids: CASSEWTGVNTIYF. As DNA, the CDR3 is TGTGCCAGCAGTGAATGGACAGGGGTCAACACCATATATTTT.

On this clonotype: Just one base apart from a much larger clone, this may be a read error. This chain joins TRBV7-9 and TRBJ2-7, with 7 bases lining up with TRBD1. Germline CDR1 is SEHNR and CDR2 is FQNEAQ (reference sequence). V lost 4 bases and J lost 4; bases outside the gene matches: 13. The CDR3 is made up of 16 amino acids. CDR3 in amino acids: CASSSRDSGVLYEQYF. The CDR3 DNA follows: TGTGCCAGCAGCTCGAGGGACAGCGGAGTCTTGTACGAGCAGTACTTC.

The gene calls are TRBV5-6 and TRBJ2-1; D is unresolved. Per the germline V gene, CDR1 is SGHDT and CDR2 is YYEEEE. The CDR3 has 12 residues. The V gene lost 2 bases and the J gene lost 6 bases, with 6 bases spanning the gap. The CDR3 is CASSFTLNEQFF. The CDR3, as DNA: TGTGCCAGCAGCTTTACTCTCAATGAGCAGTTCTTC. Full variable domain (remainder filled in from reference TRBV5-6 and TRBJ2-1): DAGVTQSPTHLIKTRGQQVTLRCSPKSGHDTVSWYQQALGQGPQFIFQYYEEEERQRGNFPDRFSGHQFPNYSSELNVNALLLGDSALYLCASSFTLNEQFFGPGTRLTVL.